This T cell receptor beta chain was identified in a study of T cell responses to AZD1222 COVID-19 vaccine. Study results and caveats: Variant regions that are unmutated are reportedly the target of nearly half of spike-specific TCRs. Donors were largely white British and mainly female; clonal diversity was possibly underestimated. Repertoire sampling occurred only after the peak T cell response.

Only in-frame clones appear in the TCRdb table, and some are missing; sequencing was by immunoSEQ multiplex PCR. The sample holds about 60,000 clones, 65% to 90% seen once. This clone has just one count. Its antigen is unidentified. The sequences come from peripheral blood, collected on day 0 of AZD1222 vaccination. The receptor was isolated from an adult in good health.

The DNA of the CDR3 is TGCGCCAGCAGCGGAAACGACAGGGTTGGGGCCAACGTCCTGACTTTC. Translated, it gives CASSGNDRVGANVLTF. The chain recombines TRBV5-1 with TRBJ2-6, with 7 positions matching TRBD1. Germline CDR1 SGHRS, CDR2 YFSETQ. This CDR3 spans 16 amino acids. The V segment lost 4 bases and the J segment 3 bases; nucleotides outside the gene matches: 7.